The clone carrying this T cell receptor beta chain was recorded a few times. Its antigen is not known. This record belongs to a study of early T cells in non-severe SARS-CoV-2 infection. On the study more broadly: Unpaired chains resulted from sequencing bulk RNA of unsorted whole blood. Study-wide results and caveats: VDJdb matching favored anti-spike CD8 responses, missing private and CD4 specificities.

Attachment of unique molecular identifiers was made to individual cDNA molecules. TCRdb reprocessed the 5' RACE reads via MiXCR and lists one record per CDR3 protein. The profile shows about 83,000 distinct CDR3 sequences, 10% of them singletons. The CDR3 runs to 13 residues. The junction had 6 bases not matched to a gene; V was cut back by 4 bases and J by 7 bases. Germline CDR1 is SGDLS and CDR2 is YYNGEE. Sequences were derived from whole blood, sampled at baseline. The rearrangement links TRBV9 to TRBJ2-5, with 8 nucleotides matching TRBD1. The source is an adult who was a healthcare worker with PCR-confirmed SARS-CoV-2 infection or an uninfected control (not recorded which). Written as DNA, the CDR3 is TGTGCCAGCAGCAAACAGGGGGGAGCGACCCAGTACTTC. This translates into CASSKQGGATQYF.